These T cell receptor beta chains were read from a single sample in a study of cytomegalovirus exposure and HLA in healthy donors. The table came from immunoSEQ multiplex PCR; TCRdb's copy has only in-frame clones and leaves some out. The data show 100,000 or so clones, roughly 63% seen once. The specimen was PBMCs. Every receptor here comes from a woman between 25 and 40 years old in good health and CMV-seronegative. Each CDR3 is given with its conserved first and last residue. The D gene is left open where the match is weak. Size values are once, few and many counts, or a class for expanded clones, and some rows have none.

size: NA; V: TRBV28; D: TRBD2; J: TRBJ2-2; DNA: TGTGCCAGCAGGATTGGACTAGCGGGGACCGGGGAGCTGTTTTTT; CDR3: CASRIGLAGTGELFF
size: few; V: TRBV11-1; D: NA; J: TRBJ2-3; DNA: TGTGCCAGCAGCTACATTAGCGATTCCACAGATACGCAGTATTTT; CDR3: CASSYISDSTDTQYF
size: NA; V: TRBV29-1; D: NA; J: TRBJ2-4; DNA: TGCAGCGTAGACCCCGGGGTGGGGAACATTCAGTACTTC; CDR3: CSVDPGVGNIQYF
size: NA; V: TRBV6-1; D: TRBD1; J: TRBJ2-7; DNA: TGTGCCAGCAGCGGACAGGGGATTTCCTACGAGCAGTACTTC; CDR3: CASSGQGISYEQYF
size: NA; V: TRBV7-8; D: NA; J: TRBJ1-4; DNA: TGTGCCAGCAGCTCGACAGAAACTAATGAAAAACTGTTTTTT; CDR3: CASSSTETNEKLFF
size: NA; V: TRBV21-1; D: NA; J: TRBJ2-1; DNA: TGTGCCAGCAGCGAACCTAGCGGGTTCGGGTCCAATGAGCAGTTCTTC; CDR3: CASSEPSGFGSNEQFF
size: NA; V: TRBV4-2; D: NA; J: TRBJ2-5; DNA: TGTGCCAGCAGCCAAGGCAGGTACCAAGAGACCCAGTACTTC; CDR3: CASSQGRYQETQYF
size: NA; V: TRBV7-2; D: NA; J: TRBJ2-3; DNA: TGTGCCAGCATGGTCCGCGGTCCAGATACGCAGTATTTT; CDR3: CASMVRGPDTQYF
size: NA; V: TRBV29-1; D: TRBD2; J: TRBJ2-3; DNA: TGCAGCGTTGACGCGGGAGAAGGGGACACGCAGTATTTT; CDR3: CSVDAGEGDTQYF
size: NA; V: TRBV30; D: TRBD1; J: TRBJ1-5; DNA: TGTGCCTGGAGTGCCGGACAGGGGTGGCGTCAGCCCCAGCATTTT; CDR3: CAWSAGQGWRQPQHF
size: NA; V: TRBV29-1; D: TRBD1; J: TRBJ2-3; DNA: TGCAGCGCTGAAGGACAGGGGACAGATACGCAGTATTTT; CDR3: CSAEGQGTDTQYF
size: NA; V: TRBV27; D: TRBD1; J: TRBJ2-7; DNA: TGTGCCAGCAGTGACGAAACAGGGGGCGAGCAGTACTTC; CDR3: CASSDETGGEQYF
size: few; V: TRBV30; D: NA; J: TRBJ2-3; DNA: TGTGCCTGGAGCGCTCGTAGTGTGTCCGATACGCAGTATTTT; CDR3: CAWSARSVSDTQYF
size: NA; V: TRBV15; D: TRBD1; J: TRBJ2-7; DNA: TGTGCCACCAGTTCGACAGGGGGCTACGAGCAGTACTTC; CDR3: CATSSTGGYEQYF
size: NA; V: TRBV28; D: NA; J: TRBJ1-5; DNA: TGTGCCAGCAGTTTGACGGATCGCCTCGGGTCCCAGCATTTT; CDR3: CASSLTDRLGSQHF
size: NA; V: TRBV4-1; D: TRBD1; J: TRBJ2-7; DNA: TGCGCCAGCAGCTCGCCGGGACAGACCTACGAGCAGTACTTC; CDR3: CASSSPGQTYEQYF
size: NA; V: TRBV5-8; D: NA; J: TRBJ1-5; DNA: TGTGCCAGCAGCTTGGGGGCGAGGGGGGGTTTTCAGCCCCAGCATTTT; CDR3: CASSLGARGGFQPQHF
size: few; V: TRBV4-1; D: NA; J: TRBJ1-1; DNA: TGCGCCAGCAGCCAAGATACCCCAGCAGGCCTAATGAACACTGAAGCTTTCTTT; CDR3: CASSQDTPAGLMNTEAFF
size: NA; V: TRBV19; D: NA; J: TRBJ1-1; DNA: TGTGCCAGTAGTATAGGAGTTTGGACACTGAACACTGAAGCTTTCTTT; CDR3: CASSIGVWTLNTEAFF
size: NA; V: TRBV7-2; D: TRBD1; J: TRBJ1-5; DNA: TGTGCCAGCAGCTTACCGTTTGGACAGGGGAGTCAGCCCCAGCATTTT; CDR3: CASSLPFGQGSQPQHF
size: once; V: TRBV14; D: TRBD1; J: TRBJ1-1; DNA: TGTGCCAGCAGCCTATCTGGACAGGGACATGAAGCTTTCTTT; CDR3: CASSLSGQGHEAFF
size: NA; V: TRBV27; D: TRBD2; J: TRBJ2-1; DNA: TGTGCCAGCAGTTTATCCCCGGGACTAGCGGGAGTCCTTATTTCCAATGAGCAGTTCTTC; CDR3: CASSLSPGLAGVLISNEQFF
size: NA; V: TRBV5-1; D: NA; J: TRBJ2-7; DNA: TGCGCCAGCGCTGGGCAGGGCTTCCACGAGCAGTACTTC; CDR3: CASAGQGFHEQYF
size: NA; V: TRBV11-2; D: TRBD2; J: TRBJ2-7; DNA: TGTGCCAGCAGCTTAGCCCGGACTAGCGGGAGGGCCGACCAGTACTTC; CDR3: CASSLARTSGRADQYF
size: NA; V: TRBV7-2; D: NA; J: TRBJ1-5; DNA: TGTGCCAGCAGCTTAACACAGGGAAATCAGCCCCAGCATTTT; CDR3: CASSLTQGNQPQHF
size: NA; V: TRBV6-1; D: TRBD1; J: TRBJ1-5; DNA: TGTGCCAGCAGTGAGTCACAGGGGGTGAACCAGCCCCAGCATTTT; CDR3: CASSESQGVNQPQHF
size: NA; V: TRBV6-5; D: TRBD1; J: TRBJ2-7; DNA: TGTTCCAGCAGTTTCGGGACAGGGGGTTTCGAGCAGTACTTC; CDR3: CSSSFGTGGFEQYF
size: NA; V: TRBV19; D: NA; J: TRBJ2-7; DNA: TGTGCCAGTAGTATTTCGGACTTGGCTACCTACGAGCAGTACTTC; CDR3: CASSISDLATYEQYF
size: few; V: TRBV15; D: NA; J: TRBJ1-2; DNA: TGTGCCACCAGCACCCTAGACTTCGGCTACACCTTC; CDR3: CATSTLDFGYTF
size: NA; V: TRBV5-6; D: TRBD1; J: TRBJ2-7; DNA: TGTGCCAGCAAGCGGGGACAGGGAACGGCCTACGAGCAGTACTTC; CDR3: CASKRGQGTAYEQYF
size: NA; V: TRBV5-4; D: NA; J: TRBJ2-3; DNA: TGTGCCAGCAGCTTATTAGAGACTAGCACAGATACGCAGTATTTT; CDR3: CASSLLETSTDTQYF
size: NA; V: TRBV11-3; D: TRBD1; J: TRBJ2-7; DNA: TGTGCCAGCAGCTTAGGGGGAGGACAGGGACACTACGAGCAGTACTTC; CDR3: CASSLGGGQGHYEQYF
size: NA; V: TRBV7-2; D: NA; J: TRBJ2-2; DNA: TGTGCCAGCAGCCTAGGACTGGGAGACACCGGGGAGCTGTTTTTT; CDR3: CASSLGLGDTGELFF
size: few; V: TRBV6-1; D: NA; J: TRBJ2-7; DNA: TGTGCCAGCAGTGAGACCCCCGGGATCGAGCAGTACTTC; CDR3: CASSETPGIEQYF
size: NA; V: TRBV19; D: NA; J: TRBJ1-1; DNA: TGTGCCAGTAGTATGAGTCTGAACACTGAAGCTTTCTTT; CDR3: CASSMSLNTEAFF
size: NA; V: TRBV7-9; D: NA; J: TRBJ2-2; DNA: TGTGCCAGCAGCTCATACCGGGAACCCACCGGGGAGCTGTTTTTT; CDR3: CASSSYREPTGELFF
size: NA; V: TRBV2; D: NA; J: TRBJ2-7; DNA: TGTGCCAGCGGGAGGTTCGTCTACGAGCAGTACTTC; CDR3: CASGRFVYEQYF
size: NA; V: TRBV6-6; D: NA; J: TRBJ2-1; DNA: TGTGCCAGCGCTCCCCGGGAGAGATTTTACAATGAGCAGTTCTTC; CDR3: CASAPRERFYNEQFF
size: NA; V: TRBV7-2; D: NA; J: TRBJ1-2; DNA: TGTGCCAGCAGCTTGGTGGGGCGTACTGGCTACACCTTT; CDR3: CASSLVGRTGYTF
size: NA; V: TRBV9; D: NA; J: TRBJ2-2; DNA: TGTGCCAGCAGCGTAGTGGAGCAGGGCACCGGGGAGCTGTTTTTT; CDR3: CASSVVEQGTGELFF
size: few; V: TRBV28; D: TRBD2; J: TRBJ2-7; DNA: TGTGCCAGCAGTCCCCAGGGTAGCGGGGGTTTGCACGAGCAGTACTTC; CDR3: CASSPQGSGGLHEQYF
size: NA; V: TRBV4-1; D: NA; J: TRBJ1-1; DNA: TGCGCCAGCAGCCAAATAAGGTCGAGGGACACTGAAGCTTTCTTT; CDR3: CASSQIRSRDTEAFF
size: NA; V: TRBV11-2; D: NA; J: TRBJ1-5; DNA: TGTGCCAGCAGCCGGACAGTTAATCAGCCCCAGCATTTT; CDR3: CASSRTVNQPQHF
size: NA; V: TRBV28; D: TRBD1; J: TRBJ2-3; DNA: TGTGCCAGCAGTTTGGACCCCAGGGGGTTAAGCACAGATACGCAGTATTTT; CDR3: CASSLDPRGLSTDTQYF
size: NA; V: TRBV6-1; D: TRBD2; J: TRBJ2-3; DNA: TGTGCCAGCGGACTAGCGGGGGGGCTGGATACGCAGTATTTT; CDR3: CASGLAGGLDTQYF
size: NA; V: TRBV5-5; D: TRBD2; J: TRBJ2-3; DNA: TGTGCCAGCAGCTGGAGCGGGAGGGCGGCAGATACGCAGTATTTT; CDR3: CASSWSGRAADTQYF
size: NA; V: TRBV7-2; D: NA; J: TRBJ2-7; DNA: TGTGCCAGCAGCCCCGGGACACTTCACTACGAGCAGTACTTC; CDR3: CASSPGTLHYEQYF
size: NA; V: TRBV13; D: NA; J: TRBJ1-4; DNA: TGTGCCAGCAGCCTCAGGGGCGGAAAACTGTTTTTT; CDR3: CASSLRGGKLFF